This TCR beta chain was sequenced in a study of naive and memory T cell subsets. The CDR3 spans 14 residues. Between the trimmed V and J ends, which lost 5 bases and 0 bases, there was a span of 12 bases. Looked up from germline, CDR1 is GTSNPN and CDR2 is SVGIG (reference sequence). By share of the sample, this clonotype is medium-sized (0.01 to 0.1%). An equimolar mix of two oligonucleotides served as the beta constant-region primer for TRBC1 and TRBC2. The ligated cDNA underwent four PCR rounds using SP2 and nested alpha and beta constant-region primers. Via MiXCR, TCRdb re-called the UMI-ligation and nested PCR reads, giving one row per CDR3 protein. In the table there are approximately 9,300 distinct CDR3 sequences, around 5.5% of which are singletons.

The sequenced sample was CD4+ TEMRA cells from blood. Subset specified: effector memory re-expressing CD45RA, CD45RA+ CD27-. This TCR derives from a human donor in good health. This sequence joins TRBV30 and TRBJ2-3, with a possible D match to TRBD1 (5 bases). The CDR3: CAWDSYPSTDTQYF. The CDR3 DNA follows: TGTGCCTGGGACAGTTACCCTAGCACAGATACGCAGTATTTT.